Below, 14 T cell receptor beta chains from the same sample are listed, as sequenced in a study of OX40 agonist ivuxolimab in advanced cancers. Measured with immunoSEQ multiplex PCR; TCRdb has only the in-frame clones, and not every one. The sample has 20,000 to 30,000 clones, around 80% seen once. The sequenced sample was CD4+ or CD8+ T cells sorted from blood, obtained in a trial of the OX40 agonist ivuxolimab. All receptors come from an adult with an advanced solid tumor such as melanoma, head and neck, liver or kidney cancer.

The chain links TRBV7-6 to TRBJ2-5; D is undetermined. Germline CDR1 and CDR2: SGHVS and FNYEAQ. The CDR3 is made up of 15 amino acids. V lost 5 bases, J lost 3 bases, and 16 bases lay in between. The CDR3 bases are TGTGCCAGCAGCGCGGAAGGGTTTTGGGAAGAGACCCAGTACTTC. Translation: CASSAEGFWEETQYF.

The V and J genes are TRBV2 and TRBJ1-2; TRBD1 aligns across 7 bases. The CDR3 extends over 11 amino acids. The trim removed 10 bases at V and 4 bases at J, leaving 3 bases unmatched. Germline V CDR1 and CDR2: SNHLY, FYNNEI. CDR3 region: CAIRDSYGYTF. CDR3 DNA: TGTGCCATCCGGGACAGCTATGGCTACACCTTC.

The V gene is TRBV7-6, the J gene TRBJ1-3, with D possibly matching TRBD1 (5 bases). Trimming cost V 4 bases and J 0 bases, with 13 bases left between them. The length of the CDR3 is 16 residues. The germline V gene encodes CDR1 SGHVS and CDR2 FNYEAQ. The chain's CDR3 is CASSWGGPASGNTIYF. The CDR3 bases are TGTGCCAGCAGCTGGGGGGGACCGGCCTCTGGAAACACCATATATTTT.

This rearrangement joins TRBV9 to TRBJ2-1, with 11 bases aligning to TRBD2. Germline CDR1 reads SGDLS; CDR2 reads YYNGEE. Germline trimming cut 3 bases from V and 0 bases from J; bases unmatched to any gene: 5. This CDR3 region has 17 residues. The CDR3 bases are TGTGCCAGCAGCGCCTCTAGCGGGGGGTTCTCCTACAATGAGCAGTTCTTC. It yields the protein CASSASSGGFSYNEQFF.

This clone was seen a few times. This chain links TRBV6-6 with TRBJ1-1, with D unresolved. The CDR3 totals 13 residues. The V gene lost 5 bases and the J gene lost 5 bases, with 12 bases spanning the gap. The V gene's germline CDR1 is MNHNY and CDR2 SVGAGI (reference sequence). CDR3 sequence reads: CASSPMLGTEAFF. Here the CDR3 DNA reads TGTGCCAGCAGTCCCATGTTGGGGACTGAAGCTTTCTTT.

This clone was detected only once. J is TRBJ1-1 and V is TRBV6-5, with no clear D. Germline CDR1 MNHEY, CDR2 SVGAGI. This CDR3 region has 12 residues. Trimming pared 3 bases from V and 5 bases from J, leaving 7 bases between. The CDR3 DNA reads as TGTGCCAGCAGTTATATGGGGACTGAAGCTTTCTTT. Protein sequence: CASSYMGTEAFF.

J is TRBJ2-2 and V is TRBV29-1; D is possibly TRBD1 (6 bases). V was shortened by 2 bases and J by 6 bases, with 13 bases between the two germline ends. Germline V gene data show CDR1 as SQVTM and CDR2 as ANQGSEA. The CDR3 totals 14 residues. CDR3 sequence (DNA): TGCAGCGTTGAAAGGGGGACCAGCGCCGGGGAGCTGTTTTTT. The encoded protein is CSVERGTSAGELFF.

The V and J genes are TRBV6-6 and TRBJ1-5, with a tentative D call TRBD1 (6 bases). Germline V CDR1 and CDR2: MNHNY, SVGAGI (reference sequence). Trimming shortened V by 7 bases and J by 6 bases, and 16 bases separated the two germline ends. The CDR3 runs 14 residues. The CDR3 DNA reads as TGTGCCAGCACCCTAGTAGGGGGGCCTCAGCCCCAGCATTTT. Protein product: CASTLVGGPQPQHF.

This sequence joins TRBV18 and TRBJ2-1, with TRBD1 matching 9 bases. V lost 4 bases and J lost 7; bases outside the gene matches: 8. The CDR3 sequence is 15 residues long. Germline V lookup: CDR1 KGHSH, CDR2 LQKENI. The CDR3 is CASSLPGQGVNEQFF. The CDR3 nucleotides are TGTGCCAGCTCACTACCGGGACAGGGTGTAAATGAGCAGTTCTTC. The whole variable domain, filled in from reference TRBV18 and TRBJ2-1, reads NAGVMQNPRHLVRRRGQEARLRCSPMKGHSHVYWYRQLPEEGLKFMVYLQKENIIDESGMPKERFSAEFPKEGPSILRIQQVVRGDSAAYFCASSLPGQGVNEQFFGPGTRLTVL.

This clone turned up a few times. The chain carries TRBV4-3 and TRBJ2-1, with D maybe TRBD1 (6 bases). V was clipped by 4 bases and J by 6 bases, with 10 bases between them. Germline V gene lookup returns CDR1 LGHNA and CDR2 YSLEER. There are 13 residues in the CDR3. The CDR3 coding sequence is TGCGCCAGCAGCCGGGCCAGGGGCAATGAGCAGTTCTTC. Translating it yields CASSRARGNEQFF.

This clone was recorded a few times. The chain links TRBV27 to TRBJ1-1; D not certain. From germline, CDR1 is MNHEY and CDR2 SMNVEV (reference sequence). The CDR3 length is 14 residues. V gave up 10 bases and J gave up 0 bases, with 15 bases separating them. The CDR3 region has the DNA TGTGCCACCTCAAGGTCAGGACTGAACACTGAAGCTTTCTTT. Amino acid sequence: CATSRSGLNTEAFF.

The gene calls are TRBV9 and TRBJ1-2; D uncertain. Germline CDR1 and CDR2: SGDLS and YYNGEE. This CDR3 region has 11 residues. V lost 2 bases and J lost 4, with 3 bases in between. The CDR3 is CASSVGYGYTF. DNA of the CDR3: TGTGCCAGCAGCGTCGGCTATGGCTACACCTTC.

The gene calls are TRBV6-6 and TRBJ2-7, with 9 bases fitting TRBD1. The CDR3 is made up of 14 amino acids. With 11 bases clipped from V and 1 base from J, the junction kept 9 bases outside the gene matches. CDR1 MNHNY and CDR2 SVGAGI come from the germline V gene (reference sequence). CDR3 in DNA: TGTGCCGTCAGTGTCGGGACAGGGTCCTACGAGCAGTACTTC. It specifies CAVSVGTGSYEQYF.

The chain is built from TRBV13 and TRBJ1-5; D is ambiguous. Per the germline V gene, CDR1 is PRHDT and CDR2 is FYEKMQ (reference sequence). Trimming removed 2 bases from V and 3 bases from J, with 8 bases in between. The CDR3 spans 14 residues. CDR3: CASSLSADNQPQHF. CDR3 DNA sequence: TGTGCCAGCAGCTTATCGGCCGACAATCAGCCCCAGCATTTT.